This T cell receptor (beta chain) was recovered during a study of T cells in Graves' hyperthyroidism and ophthalmopathy. Investigators excluded patients with uncontrolled infection, other autoimmune disease, pregnancy or lactation. Diagnostic assessment was based on clinical symptoms, serum thyroxine and TRAb, thyroid ultrasound and orbital computed tomography. Regarding this clonotype: Its antigen remains unknown.

Points from the study as a whole: Researchers report that a 13 V-J model separated ophthalmopathy from stable hyperthyroidism. Most expanded thyroid clonotypes above 0.001 also appeared in blood.

Amplification yielded TCR beta CDR3 regions, with RNA transcripts as the source. The HTBI primer set served for first-round RT-PCR of the TCR CDR3. TCRdb redid the calling of the multiplex PCR reads with MiXCR, one entry per CDR3 protein. Counted here are about 700,000 distinct CDR3 sequences, 40% to 55% occurring once; the ten biggest clones make up approximately 7.2%. Input material: peripheral blood or thyroid tissue (not recorded which). This TCR came from an adult man with Graves' disease, either hyperthyroidism or ophthalmopathy (not recorded which).

The CDR3: CSVVRGDQPQHF. CDR3 coding DNA: TGCAGCGTTGTCAGGGGGGATCAGCCCCAGCATTTT. The V call is TRBV29-1, the J call TRBJ1-5; 7 bases are a match to TRBD1. The CDR3 covers 12 residues. Germline loops: CDR1 SQVTM, CDR2 ANQGSEA. J was trimmed by 5 bases and V by 4 bases; bases with no gene match: 2.